The clone carrying this T cell receptor (beta chain) was counted only a few times. Its antigen is unidentified. Using constant-segment primers, 5'RACE produced TCR alpha and TCR beta cDNA libraries carrying sample barcodes and UMIs. In TCRdb, the 5' RACE reads were re-called with MiXCR into one record per CDR3 protein. The sample contains 250,000 to 300,000 distinct CDR3 sequences, around 17% of which appear only once. These data are taken from a study of T-cell memory formation after mild COVID-19. Findings of the study overall: The finding that pre-infection memory included some responding clones suggested that cross-reactive memory joined. For second-wave clones that peaked at day 37, SARS-CoV-2 specificity went unverified. The study found contracting CD4+ clones mainly in CM and EM and contracting CD8+ clones in EMRA.

Sequencing input: PBMCs or a T cell subset sorted from them (not recorded which). This receptor was identified in a man in his late teens or twenties who had mild COVID-19 (a few samples of this study predate the infection). Cell type and time point are not known.

The CDR3 sequence is CASSPVPGQGWNEQFF. The CDR3 coding sequence is TGTGCCAGCAGCCCAGTTCCGGGACAGGGTTGGAATGAGCAGTTCTTC. The chain uses TRBV5-5 and TRBJ2-1, with TRBD1 matching 9 bases. V lost 4 bases and J lost 7; bases outside the gene matches: 12. The CDR3 covers 16 residues. Germline V CDR1 and CDR2: SGHKS, YYEKEE (reference sequence).